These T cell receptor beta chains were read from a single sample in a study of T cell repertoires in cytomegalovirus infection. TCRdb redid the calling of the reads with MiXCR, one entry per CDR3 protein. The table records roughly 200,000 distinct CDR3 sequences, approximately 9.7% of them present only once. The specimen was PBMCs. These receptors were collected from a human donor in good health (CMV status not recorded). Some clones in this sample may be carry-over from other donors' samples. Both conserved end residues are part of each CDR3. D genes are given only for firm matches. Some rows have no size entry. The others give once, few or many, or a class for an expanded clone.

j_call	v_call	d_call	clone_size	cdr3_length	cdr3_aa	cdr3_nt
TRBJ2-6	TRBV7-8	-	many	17	CASSAGVGLSGANVLTF	TGTGCCAGTTCAGCGGGCGTGGGCTTGTCTGGGGCCAACGTCCTGACTTTC
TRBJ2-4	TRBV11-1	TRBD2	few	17	CASSLLYREGGKNIQYF	TGTGCCAGCAGCCTCCTGTACCGGGAGGGTGGTAAAAACATTCAGTACTTC
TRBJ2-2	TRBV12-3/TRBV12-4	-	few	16	CASSLGPLGVAGELFF	TGTGCCAGCAGTCTAGGTCCCCTTGGAGTGGCCGGGGAGCTGTTTTTT
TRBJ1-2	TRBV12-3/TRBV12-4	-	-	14	CASSFAQGASGYTF	TGTGCCAGCAGTTTCGCCCAGGGCGCGAGTGGCTACACCTTC
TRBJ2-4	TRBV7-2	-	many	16	CASSPPRVAAKNIQYF	TGTGCCAGCAGCCCCCCTAGGGTCGCGGCCAAAAACATTCAGTACTTC
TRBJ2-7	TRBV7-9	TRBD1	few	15	CASNPGQGSSYEQYF	TGTGCCAGCAACCCGGGACAGGGAAGCTCCTACGAGCAGTACTTC
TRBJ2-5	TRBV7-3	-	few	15	CASSLMGERQETQYF	TGTGCCAGCAGCTTAATGGGGGAGCGGCAAGAGACCCAGTACTTC
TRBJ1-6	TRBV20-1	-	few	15	CSARGFEGFDSPLHF	TGCAGTGCTAGGGGTTTTGAGGGGTTTGATTCACCCCTCCACTTT
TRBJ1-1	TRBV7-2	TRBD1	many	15	CASSLTRTGVAEAFF	TGTGCCAGCAGCTTAACAAGAACAGGGGTTGCTGAAGCTTTCTTT
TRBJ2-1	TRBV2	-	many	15	CASSDRWGTYNEQFF	TGTGCCAGCAGTGATCGGTGGGGGACTTACAATGAGCAGTTCTTC
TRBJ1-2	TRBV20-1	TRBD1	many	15	CSARAPGQGERGYTF	TGCAGTGCTAGAGCCCCCGGACAGGGGGAACGTGGCTACACCTTC
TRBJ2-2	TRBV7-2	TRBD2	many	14	CASRPERGVKELFF	TGTGCCAGCAGACCCGAGCGGGGTGTGAAGGAGCTGTTTTTT
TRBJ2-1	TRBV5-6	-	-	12	CASSRFYNEQLF	TGTGCCAGCAGCCGATTCTACAATGAGCAGCTCTTC
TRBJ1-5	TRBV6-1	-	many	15	CATTRDGNSNQPQHF	TGTGCCACCACCCGGGACGGAAATAGCAATCAGCCCCAGCATTTT
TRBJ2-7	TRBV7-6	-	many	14	CASSLGTDAYEQYF	TGTGCCAGCAGCTTAGGGACCGACGCCTACGAGCAGTACTTC
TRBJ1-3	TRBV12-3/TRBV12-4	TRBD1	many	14	CAGSRGHTGNTIYF	TGTGCCGGCAGCAGGGGGCATACTGGAAACACCATATATTTT
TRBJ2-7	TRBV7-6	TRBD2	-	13	CASSSGLADEQYF	TGTGCCAGCAGCTCAGGACTAGCGGACGAGCAGTACTTC
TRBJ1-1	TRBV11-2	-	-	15	CASSSSTTWGTEAFF	TGTGCCAGCAGCTCCTCCACTACCTGGGGCACTGAAGCTTTCTTT
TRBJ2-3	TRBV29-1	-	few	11	CSVRITDTQYF	TGCAGCGTTCGGATTACAGATACGCAGTATTTT
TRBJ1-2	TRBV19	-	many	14	CASSMLEVGYGYTF	TGTGCCAGTAGTATGTTGGAGGTTGGCTATGGCTACACCTTC
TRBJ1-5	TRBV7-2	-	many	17	CASSLLGQGVVNQPQHF	TGTGCCAGCAGCTTATTAGGCCAGGGAGTAGTCAATCAGCCCCAGCATTTT
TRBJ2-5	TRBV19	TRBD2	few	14	CASSTTSGSETQYF	TGTGCCAGTTCTACCACTAGCGGGAGTGAGACCCAGTACTTC
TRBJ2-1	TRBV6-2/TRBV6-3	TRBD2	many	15	CASSQTSGRFNEQFF	TGTGCCAGCAGTCAGACTAGCGGGAGGTTCAATGAGCAGTTCTTC
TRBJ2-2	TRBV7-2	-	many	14	CASSFLAGTGELFF	TGTGCCAGCAGCTTTCTTGCGGGCACCGGGGAGCTGTTTTTT
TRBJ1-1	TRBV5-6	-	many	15	CASSLWSGVDTEAFF	TGTGCCAGCAGCTTGTGGTCAGGGGTAGACACTGAAGCTTTCTTT
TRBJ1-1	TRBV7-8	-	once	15	CASSLGRGPSTEAFF	TGTGCCAGCAGCTTAGGGCGGGGACCCAGCACTGAAGCTTTCTTT
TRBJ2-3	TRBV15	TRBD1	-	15	CATSSWTGGQDTQYF	TGTGCCACCAGCAGCTGGACAGGGGGACAAGATACGCAGTATTTT
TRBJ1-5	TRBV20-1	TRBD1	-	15	CSATRGQGSNQPQHF	TGCAGTGCTACAAGAGGACAGGGGAGCAATCAGCCCCAGCATTTT
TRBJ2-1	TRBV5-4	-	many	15	CASSPRGQGVDEQFF	TGTGCCAGCAGCCCCCGGGGCCAGGGTGTCGATGAGCAGTTCTTC
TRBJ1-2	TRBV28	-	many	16	CASRTASGGVGYGYTF	TGTGCCAGCAGGACGGCATCAGGAGGGGTAGGGTATGGCTACACCTTC
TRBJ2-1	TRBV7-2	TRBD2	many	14	CASSSAAGTTEQFF	TGTGCCAGCAGCTCCGCGGCGGGGACTACCGAGCAGTTCTTC
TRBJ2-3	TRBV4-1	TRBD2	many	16	CASSQDSGVGTDTQYF	TGCGCCAGCAGCCAGGATAGCGGGGTCGGCACAGATACGCAGTATTTT
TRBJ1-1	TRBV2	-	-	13	CATQKAENTEAFF	TGTGCCACCCAAAAAGCAGAGAACACTGAAGCTTTCTTT
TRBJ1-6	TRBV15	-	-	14	CATSSAGGDSPLHF	TGTGCCACCAGCAGCGCGGGGGGGGATTCACCCCTCCACTTT
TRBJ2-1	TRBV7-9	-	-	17	CASSLGASGGRVDEQFF	TGTGCCAGCAGCTTAGGGGCTTCGGGGGGCCGTGTGGATGAGCAGTTCTTC
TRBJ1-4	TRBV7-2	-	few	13	CASTEPMNEKLFF	TGTGCCAGCACCGAACCGATGAATGAAAAACTGTTTTTT
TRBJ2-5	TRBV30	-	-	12	CAWGRGQETQYF	TGTGCCTGGGGTCGGGGCCAAGAGACCCAGTACTTC
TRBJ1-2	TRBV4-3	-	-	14	CASSQEGGSIGYTF	TGCGCCAGCAGCCAAGAGGGCGGGAGTATAGGCTACACCTTC
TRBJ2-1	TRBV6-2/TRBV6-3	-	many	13	CASSYSGVHEQFF	TGTGCCAGCAGTTACTCAGGGGTCCATGAGCAGTTCTTC
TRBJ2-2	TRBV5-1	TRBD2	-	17	CASSQSSGSRDTGELFF	TGCGCCAGCAGTCAGTCTAGCGGGAGTCGGGACACCGGGGAGCTGTTTTTT
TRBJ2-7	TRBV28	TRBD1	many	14	CASSRDRGFYEQYF	TGTGCCAGCAGTCGGGACAGGGGTTTTTACGAGCAGTACTTC
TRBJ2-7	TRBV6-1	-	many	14	CASSPGTTSYEQYF	TGTGCCAGCAGCCCCGGGACAACCTCCTACGAGCAGTACTTC
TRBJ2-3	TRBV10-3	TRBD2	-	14	CASERREGTDTQYF	TGTGCCTCGGAGAGGCGGGAGGGTACAGATACGCAGTATTTT
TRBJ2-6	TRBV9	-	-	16	CASSVTLGTGANVLTF	TGTGCCAGCAGCGTAACATTAGGGACTGGGGCCAACGTCCTGACTTTC
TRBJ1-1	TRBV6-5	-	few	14	CASSYDVWNTEAFF	TGTGCCAGCAGTTACGATGTGTGGAACACTGAAGCTTTCTTT
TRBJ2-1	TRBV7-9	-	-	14	CASSLRSQNNEQFF	TGTGCCAGCAGCTTACGTAGCCAGAACAATGAGCAGTTCTTC
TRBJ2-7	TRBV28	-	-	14	CASSPWGSEYEQYF	TGTGCCAGCAGCCCCTGGGGATCGGAGTACGAGCAGTACTTC
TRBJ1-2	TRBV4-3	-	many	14	CASSQEGGGTGYTF	TGCGCCAGCAGCCAAGAAGGGGGGGGAACAGGCTACACCTTC
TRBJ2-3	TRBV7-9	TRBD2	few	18	CASSPKLLAGGGADTQYF	TGTGCCAGCAGCCCGAAGTTACTAGCGGGAGGGGGGGCCGATACGCAGTATTTT
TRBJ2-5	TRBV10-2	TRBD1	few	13	CASAGQGWETQYF	TGCGCCAGCGCCGGACAGGGGTGGGAGACCCAGTACTTC
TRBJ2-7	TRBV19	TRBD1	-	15	CASTPRTGSDYEQYF	TGTGCCAGTACCCCACGGACAGGGTCTGACTACGAGCAGTACTTC
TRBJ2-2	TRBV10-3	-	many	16	CAIRPWGEPNTGELFF	TGTGCCATCCGACCTTGGGGGGAACCGAACACCGGGGAGCTGTTTTTT
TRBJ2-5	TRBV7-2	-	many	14	CASSLGGRGETQYF	TGTGCCAGCAGCTTAGGGGGTCGGGGGGAGACCCAGTACTTC
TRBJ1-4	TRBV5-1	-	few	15	CASSPRTSANEKLFF	TGCGCCAGCAGCCCCCGGACATCGGCTAATGAAAAACTGTTTTTT
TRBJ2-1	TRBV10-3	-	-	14	CAIKELAGYNEQFF	TGTGCCATCAAAGAGCTAGCCGGGTACAATGAGCAGTTCTTC
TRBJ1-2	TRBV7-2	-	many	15	CASREGIVPFYGYTF	TGTGCCAGCAGGGAAGGGATCGTCCCCTTCTATGGCTACACCTTC
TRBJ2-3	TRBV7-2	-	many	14	CASSLEPTTDTQYF	TGTGCCAGCAGCTTAGAGCCCACCACAGATACGCAGTATTTT
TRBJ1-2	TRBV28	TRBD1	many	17	CASSHGTEGFGGKGYTF	TGTGCCAGCAGCCATGGGACAGAGGGGTTCGGAGGCAAGGGCTACACCTTC
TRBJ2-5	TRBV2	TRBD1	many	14	CASSYRTGLETQYF	TGTGCCAGCAGCTACCGGACAGGGTTAGAGACCCAGTACTTC
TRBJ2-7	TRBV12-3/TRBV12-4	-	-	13	CASSRDGAYEQYF	TGTGCCAGCAGCCGGGACGGAGCCTACGAGCAGTACTTC